This entry describes one T cell receptor beta chain. Libraries were prepared by immunoSEQ multiplex PCR; TCRdb keeps only in-frame clonotypes and omits some of them. The sample carries under 70,000 clones, roughly 77% recorded once. V dropped 3 bases and J dropped 1; count of bases not matched to a gene: 2. CDR1 is SGHRS, CDR2 YFSETQ, per germline. This CDR3 spans 16 amino acids. The data belong to a study of blood T cell repertoires in COVID-19. The sequencing sample was made of peripheral blood. The chain uses TRBV5-1 and TRBJ2-2; 11 bases match TRBD1. The source is a human donor in a cohort sampled during active COVID-19. The CDR3 is CASSSGTGGNTGELFF. CDR3 in DNA: TGCGCCAGCAGCTCAGGGACAGGGGGGAACACCGGGGAGCTGTTTTTT.